The rows below give T cell receptor beta chains drawn from one sample of a study of blood T cell repertoires in COVID-19. The repertoire was sequenced with immunoSEQ multiplex PCR; TCRdb's copy has only in-frame clones and lacks some. The sample lists some 130,000 clones; almost 85% were seen once. What was sequenced was peripheral blood. The source of these receptors is a man between 60 and 75 years old with acute or convalescent COVID-19. CDR3s include the opening cysteine and the closing phenylalanine or tryptophan. D genes are given only for firm matches. Some rows mark clone size as missing; the rest say once, few, many or name a class of expanded clone.

J | V | D | size | CDR3 | DNA
TRBJ1-6 | TRBV5-1 | TRBD1 | few | CASSLNPQGENSPLHF | TGCGCCAGCAGCTTGAACCCACAGGGGGAAAATTCACCCCTCCACTTT
TRBJ1-2 | TRBV20-1 | - | - | CSASSTGHPGGYTF | TGCAGTGCTAGTTCCACGGGACACCCTGGGGGCTACACCTTC
TRBJ1-2 | TRBV6-1 | - | - | CASSDGRVDGYTF | TGTGCCAGCAGTGACGGCAGGGTTGATGGCTACACCTTC
TRBJ1-5 | TRBV19 | TRBD1 | - | CASSSRTGNSNQPQHF | TGTGCCAGTAGTTCACGGACAGGAAATAGCAATCAGCCCCAGCATTTT
TRBJ1-1 | TRBV9 | - | - | CASSESGVDTEAFF | TGTGCCAGCAGCGAATCGGGGGTGGACACTGAAGCTTTCTTT
TRBJ2-1 | TRBV9 | TRBD2 | - | CASSVATSGGANEQFF | TGTGCCAGCAGCGTAGCTACTAGCGGGGGGGCTAATGAGCAGTTCTTC
TRBJ1-4 | TRBV15 | - | few | CATSNSGADGEKLFF | TGTGCCACCAGCAATTCAGGGGCGGACGGTGAAAAACTGTTTTTT
TRBJ2-3 | TRBV28 | TRBD2 | - | CASSSSIAGVLNTQYF | TGTGCCAGCAGTTCCAGCATAGCGGGGGTTTTAAATACGCAGTATTTT
TRBJ2-2 | TRBV18 | TRBD1 | - | CASSPNRGLTGELFF | TGTGCCAGCTCACCAAACAGGGGGCTGACCGGGGAGCTGTTTTTT
TRBJ2-7 | TRBV7-2 | TRBD2 | - | CASSLRTSGRYEQYF | TGTGCCAGCAGCTTAAGAACTAGCGGGCGGTACGAGCAGTACTTC
TRBJ2-1 | TRBV11-2 | TRBD1 | - | CASSSTDRVDEQFF | TGTGCCAGCAGCTCCACTGACAGGGTGGATGAGCAGTTCTTC
TRBJ2-1 | TRBV5-1 | - | - | CASALTGREQFF | TGCGCCAGCGCCTTGACAGGGAGGGAGCAGTTCTTC
TRBJ1-2 | TRBV7-9 | TRBD1 | few | CASSAPGTGGYGYTF | TGTGCCAGCAGCGCCCCCGGGACAGGAGGCTATGGCTACACCTTC
TRBJ2-2 | TRBV21-1 | - | few | CASSKSLYDREGKTGELFF | TGTGCCAGCAGCAAAAGTTTGTACGACAGGGAAGGGAAAACCGGGGAGCTGTTTTTT
TRBJ1-2 | TRBV29-1 | - | - | CSVEEDYHGYTF | TGCAGCGTGGAAGAAGACTATCATGGCTACACCTTC
TRBJ1-2 | TRBV2 | TRBD1 | few | CASSEGTGGVGFAGYTF | TGTGCCAGCAGTGAGGGGACAGGGGGCGTCGGGTTTGCGGGCTACACCTTC
TRBJ1-2 | TRBV11-2 | TRBD1 | - | CASSLAPGQKNGYTF | TGTGCCAGCAGCCTAGCCCCGGGACAGAAAAATGGCTACACCTTC
TRBJ1-6 | TRBV11-2 | - | - | CASSLGSGHWNSPLHF | TGTGCCAGCAGCTTAGGCTCGGGACACTGGAATTCACCCCTCCACTTT
TRBJ1-4 | TRBV15 | TRBD1 | - | CATSRDLGQGDEKLFF | TGTGCCACCAGCAGAGATCTGGGACAGGGGGATGAAAAACTGTTTTTT
TRBJ2-2 | TRBV29-1 | TRBD1 | - | CSVARQGAGELFF | TGCAGCGTTGCCCGACAGGGTGCCGGGGAGCTGTTTTTT
TRBJ2-7 | TRBV18 | TRBD1 | - | CASSPGQVHEQYF | TGTGCCAGCTCACCGGGACAGGTCCACGAGCAGTACTTC